This T cell receptor (beta chain) was recovered during a study of T cell repertoires in cytomegalovirus infection. Findings of the study overall: Dominating the ex vivo response were TCR beta clonotypes that were CMV-specific and HLA-C-restricted.

TCRdb re-called the reads through MiXCR, storing one row per CDR3 protein. The repertoire holds about 210,000 distinct CDR3 sequences, with approximately 7% as singletons. The sample holds many counts of this clonotype. As yet, its antigen is unknown. The sequence came from a human donor in good health (CMV status not recorded). Some clones in this sample may be carry-over from other donors' samples. The material sequenced was PBMCs.

CDR3 in amino acids: CASSGRRENTEAFF. For the CDR3, the DNA is TGTGCCAGCAGCGGCCGACGGGAGAACACTGAAGCTTTCTTT. The chain uses TRBV9 and TRBJ1-1; no definite D call. The CDR3 has 14 amino acids. The ends were cut back, 3 bases at V and 1 base at J, with 10 bases in the middle. CDR1 and CDR2 from the germline V gene are SGDLS and YYNGEE.